These T cell receptor beta chains were read from a single sample in a study of cytomegalovirus exposure and HLA in healthy donors. Assay: immunoSEQ multiplex PCR; the TCRdb copy retains only in-frame clones and omits some. Among about 200,000 clones, 70% to 80% were seen once, and the ten largest hold around 0.42%. The source material was PBMCs. The receptors shown here come from a male donor in good health and CMV-seropositive. The CDR3 runs from the conserved cysteine through the conserved F or W. Each record gives: V gene, J gene, clone size, CDR3 length, D gene, CDR3 protein, CDR3 DNA. A D gene is named only where the DNA matches it firmly. A clone size is listed for some rows: how often the clone was seen (once, few, many), or a class if it is expanded.

>TRBV5-1|TRBJ2-7|NA|16|NA
CASSLYPGDSAYEQYF
TGCGCCAGCAGCTTGTATCCGGGGGACTCGGCCTACGAGCAGTACTTC
>TRBV4-3|TRBJ1-6|NA|18|NA
CASSQGKDGSSYNSPLHF
TGCGCCAGCAGCCAAGGTAAGGACGGGAGCTCCTATAATTCACCCCTCCACTTT
>TRBV5-1|TRBJ2-7|NA|15|NA
CASSLGTGPYEGTYF
TGCGCCAGCAGCTTAGGAACAGGCCCCTACGAAGGAACGTACTTC
>TRBV18|TRBJ2-2|NA|17|TRBD2
CASSPWEAGDKDGELFF
TGTGCCAGCTCACCATGGGAAGCGGGGGATAAGGACGGGGAGCTGTTTTTT
>TRBV7-6|TRBJ2-7|NA|12|NA
CASSLVSGEQYF
TGTGCCAGCAGCTTAGTATCCGGGGAGCAGTACTTC
>TRBV15|TRBJ2-7|few|15|TRBD1
CATSTRDRHSYEQYF
TGTGCCACCAGCACCCGGGACAGACACTCCTACGAGCAGTACTTC
>TRBV4-3|TRBJ1-4|NA|15|NA
CASSRNPGASEKLFF
TGCGCCAGCAGCCGTAACCCAGGGGCCTCCGAAAAACTGTTTTTT
>TRBV7-8|TRBJ1-1|NA|15|NA
CASSLATGSNTEAFF
TGTGCCAGCAGCTTAGCAACGGGGAGCAACACTGAAGCTTTCTTT
>TRBV5-4|TRBJ1-2|NA|16|NA
CASSHTLSAGDYGYTF
TGTGCCAGCAGCCACACATTATCGGCAGGGGACTATGGCTACACCTTC
>TRBV4-3|TRBJ2-5|NA|16|NA
CASSQGLGQIQETQYF
TGCGCCAGCAGCCAAGGCCTAGGACAGATCCAAGAGACCCAGTACTTC
>TRBV27|TRBJ1-2|NA|13|NA
CASSIRLGDGYTF
TGTGCCAGCAGTATTAGGCTGGGAGATGGCTACACCTTC
>TRBV2|TRBJ2-3|NA|15|TRBD2
CASNQAGGGTDTQYF
TGTGCCAGCAACCAAGCGGGAGGTGGGACAGATACGCAGTATTTT
>TRBV14|TRBJ2-1|few|18|NA
CASSQDGGAGRAYNEQFF
TGTGCCAGCAGCCAAGATGGGGGAGCGGGTCGCGCTTACAATGAGCAGTTCTTC
>TRBV7-3|TRBJ2-1|NA|16|TRBD2
CASSSLAGTTYNEQFF
TGTGCCAGCAGCTCCTTAGCCGGGACTACCTACAATGAGCAGTTCTTC
>TRBV2|TRBJ1-6|NA|17|NA
CASTADSPNSYNSPLHF
TGTGCCAGCACCGCGGACAGCCCCAACTCCTATAATTCACCCCTCCACTTT
>TRBV5-1|TRBJ1-1|NA|16|NA
CASSLVGGRQNTEAFF
TGCGCCAGCAGCTTGGTAGGAGGAAGGCAGAACACTGAAGCTTTCTTT
>TRBV11-2|TRBJ1-1|NA|17|NA
CASSLVPSEPLWTEAFF
TGTGCCAGCAGCTTAGTTCCCAGCGAACCTTTGTGGACTGAAGCTTTCTTT
>TRBV7-9|TRBJ1-3|NA|14|NA
CASSLGSSGNTIYF
TGTGCCAGCAGCTTAGGCAGCTCTGGAAACACCATATATTTT
>TRBV5-1|TRBJ1-3|NA|16|NA
CASSLGQVNSGNTIYF
TGCGCCAGCAGCTTGGGACAGGTGAACTCTGGAAACACCATATATTTT
>TRBV4-1|TRBJ2-1|NA|14|NA
CASSPNRDPNEQFF
TGCGCCAGCAGCCCGAACAGGGACCCTAATGAGCAGTTCTTC
>TRBV6-6|TRBJ2-1|NA|15|TRBD2
CASNLLAGDRNEQFF
TGTGCCAGCAATCTACTAGCGGGAGATCGCAATGAGCAGTTCTTC
>TRBV10-3|TRBJ2-5|NA|14|TRBD1
CAISGTGVRETQYF
TGTGCCATCAGCGGGACAGGGGTTCGAGAGACCCAGTACTTC
>TRBV9|TRBJ2-1|NA|16|TRBD1
CASSVGQGGGRNEQFF
TGTGCCAGCAGCGTAGGACAGGGGGGGGGCCGCAATGAGCAGTTCTTC
>TRBV5-1|TRBJ2-7|NA|14|TRBD1
CASSLGTGGGEQYF
TGCGCCAGCAGCTTGGGGACAGGGGGCGGCGAGCAGTACTTC
>TRBV5-1|TRBJ2-6|once|17|NA
CASSWQGRHSGANVLTF
TGCGCCAGCAGTTGGCAGGGAAGACACTCTGGGGCCAACGTCCTGACTTTC
>TRBV6-5|TRBJ2-7|NA|13|NA
CASPRGGGREQYF
TGTGCCAGCCCCCGAGGGGGGGGGCGCGAGCAGTACTTC
>TRBV5-6|TRBJ1-5|NA|15|TRBD1
CASSRDSLSNQPQHF
TGTGCCAGCAGCCGGGACAGCCTTAGCAATCAGCCCCAGCATTTT
>TRBV18|TRBJ2-3|NA|14|NA
CASSPMEGSDTQYF
TGTGCCAGCTCACCGATGGAGGGGTCAGATACGCAGTATTTT
>TRBV19|TRBJ2-5|NA|14|NA
CASSAFRGSETQYF
TGTGCCAGTAGTGCCTTCAGGGGATCAGAGACCCAGTACTTC
>TRBV6-5|TRBJ2-7|NA|13|TRBD1
CASRTGQAYEQYF
TGTGCCAGCAGAACGGGACAGGCCTACGAGCAGTACTTC
>TRBV10-3|TRBJ1-5|NA|15|TRBD1
CAISEDRGSNQPQHF
TGTGCCATCAGTGAAGACAGGGGGTCGAATCAGCCCCAGCATTTT
>TRBV27|TRBJ1-5|few|13|NA
CASSFEGRPPQHF
TGTGCCAGCAGTTTTGAGGGTCGCCCGCCCCAGCATTTT
>TRBV11-3|TRBJ2-3|NA|15|TRBD1
CASSFNRGRTDTQYF
TGTGCCAGCAGCTTTAACAGGGGCAGGACAGATACGCAGTATTTT
>TRBV7-2|TRBJ2-1|NA|15|NA
CASSLSRVSYNEQFF
TGTGCCAGCAGCTTATCCAGGGTCTCCTACAATGAGCAGTTCTTC
>TRBV7-6|TRBJ2-2|few|14|NA
CASSSGQNTGELFF
TGTGCCAGCAGCTCGGGACAGAACACCGGGGAGCTGTTTTTT
>TRBV19|TRBJ2-5|once|16|TRBD2
CASSTGLAGGLETQYF
TGTGCCAGTAGTACCGGACTAGCGGGGGGACTGGAGACCCAGTACTTC
>TRBV18|TRBJ2-5|NA|15|TRBD1
CASSPRTGGQETQYF
TGTGCCAGCTCACCAAGGACAGGGGGTCAAGAGACCCAGTACTTC